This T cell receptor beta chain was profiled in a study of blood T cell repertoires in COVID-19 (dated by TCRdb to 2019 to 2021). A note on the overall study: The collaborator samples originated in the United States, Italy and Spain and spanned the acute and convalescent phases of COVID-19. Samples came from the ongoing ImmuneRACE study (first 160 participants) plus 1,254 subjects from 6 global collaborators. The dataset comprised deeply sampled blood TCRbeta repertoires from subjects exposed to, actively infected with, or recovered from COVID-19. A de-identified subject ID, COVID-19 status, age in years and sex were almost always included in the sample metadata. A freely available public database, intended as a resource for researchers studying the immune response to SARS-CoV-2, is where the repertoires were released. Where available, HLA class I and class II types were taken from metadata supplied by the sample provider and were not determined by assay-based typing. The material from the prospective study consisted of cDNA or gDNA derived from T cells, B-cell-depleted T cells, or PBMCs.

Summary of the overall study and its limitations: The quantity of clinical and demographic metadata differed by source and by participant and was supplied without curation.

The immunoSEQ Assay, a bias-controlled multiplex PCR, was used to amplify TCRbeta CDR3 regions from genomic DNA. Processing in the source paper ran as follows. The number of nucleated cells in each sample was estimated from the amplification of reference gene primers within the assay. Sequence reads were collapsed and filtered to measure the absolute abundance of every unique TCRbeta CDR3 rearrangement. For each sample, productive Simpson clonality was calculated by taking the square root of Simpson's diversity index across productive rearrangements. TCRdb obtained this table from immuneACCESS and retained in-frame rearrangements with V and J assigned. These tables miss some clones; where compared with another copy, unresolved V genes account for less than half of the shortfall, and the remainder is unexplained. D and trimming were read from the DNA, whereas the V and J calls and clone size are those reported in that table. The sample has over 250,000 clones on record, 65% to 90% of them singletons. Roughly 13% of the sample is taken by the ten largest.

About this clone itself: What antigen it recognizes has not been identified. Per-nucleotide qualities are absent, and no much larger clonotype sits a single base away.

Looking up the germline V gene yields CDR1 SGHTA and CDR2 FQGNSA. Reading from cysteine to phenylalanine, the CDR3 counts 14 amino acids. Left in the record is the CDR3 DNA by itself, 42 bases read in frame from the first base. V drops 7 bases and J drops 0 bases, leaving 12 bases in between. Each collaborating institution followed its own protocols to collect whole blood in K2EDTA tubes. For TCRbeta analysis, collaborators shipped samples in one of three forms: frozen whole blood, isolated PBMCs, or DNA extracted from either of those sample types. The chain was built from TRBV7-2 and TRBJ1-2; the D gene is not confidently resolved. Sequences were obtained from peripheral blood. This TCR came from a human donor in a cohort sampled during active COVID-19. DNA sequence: TGTGCCAGCACAAAACCCCCAGCTAACTATGGCTACACCTTC. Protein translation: CASTKPPANYGYTF.